The T cell receptor (beta chain) under discussion was sequenced for a study of T cell clones after liver transplantation. Findings of the study overall: In most of the 8 subjects, circulating graft-donor-reactive CD4 TCRbeta sequences fell significantly after transplant. In two subjects, few donor cells limited the measurable donor-reactive repertoire.

The repertoire was sequenced with immunoSEQ multiplex PCR; TCRdb's copy has only in-frame clones and lacks some. This table holds about 70,000 clones, about four fifths found once. Regarding this clone: What it binds is unknown.

Per germline, CDR1 LNHDA and CDR2 SQIVND (reference sequence). The CDR3 is made up of 13 amino acids. J gave up 4 bases and V 3 bases, and 1 base lay outside the gene matches. CD3+CD4+ and CD3+CD8+ cells were FACS-sorted from thawed unstimulated PBMCs. The chain has TRBV19 and TRBJ2-5, with 8 nucleotides matching TRBD1. This clonotype was obtained from a human patient who received a liver transplant. Certain T cells may be donor cells from the graft. The material sequenced was CD4+ T cells from blood, taken 12 months after liver transplant. The CDR3: CASSITGGETQYF. The CDR3 nucleotides read TGTGCCAGTAGTATCACAGGGGGAGAGACCCAGTACTTC. Drawing the rest from reference TRBV19 and TRBJ2-5, the complete variable domain is DGGITQSPKYLFRKEGQNVTLSCEQNLNHDAMYWYRQDPGQGLRLIYYSQIVNDFQKGDIAEGYSVSREKKESFPLTVTSAQKNPTAFYLCASSITGGETQYFGPGTRLLVL.